This T cell receptor beta chain was found in a study of response to subunit inactivated influenza vaccine. General study findings and limits: Authors suggested that a seasonal influenza vaccination recruits few new T cells each time.

A single record per CDR3 protein comes from TCRdb applying MiXCR to the RT-PCR reads. The table includes around 530,000 distinct CDR3 sequences, 12% detected once. V was trimmed by 3 bases and J by 2 bases, leaving 13 bases between them. The CDR3 has 15 residues. Germline V gene lookup returns CDR1 LNHNV and CDR2 YYDKDF (reference sequence). In the case of this clonotype: Its cognate antigen is unknown.

This TCR came from a man aged 45-65 years who received an inactivated influenza vaccine. The chain employs TRBV15 and TRBJ1-1, with D perhaps matching TRBD1 (5 bases). Sequences were derived from PBMCs from blood, sampled on the day of vaccination. This CDR3 is CATSRGGVGNTEAFF. The CDR3 nucleotides are TGTGCCACCAGCAGGGGGGGGGTCGGAAACACTGAAGCTTTCTTT.